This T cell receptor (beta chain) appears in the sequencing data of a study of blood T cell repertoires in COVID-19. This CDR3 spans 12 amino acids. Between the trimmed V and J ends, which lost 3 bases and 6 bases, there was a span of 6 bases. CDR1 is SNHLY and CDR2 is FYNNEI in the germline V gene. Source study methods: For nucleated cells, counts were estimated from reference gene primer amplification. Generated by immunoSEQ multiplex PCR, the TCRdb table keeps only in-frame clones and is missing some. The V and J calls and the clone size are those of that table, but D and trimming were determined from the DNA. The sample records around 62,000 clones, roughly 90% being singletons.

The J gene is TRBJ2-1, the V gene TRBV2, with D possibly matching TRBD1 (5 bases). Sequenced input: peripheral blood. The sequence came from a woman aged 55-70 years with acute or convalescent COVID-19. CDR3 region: CASSDRGNEQFF. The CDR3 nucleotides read TGTGCCAGCAGTGATAGGGGCAATGAGCAGTTCTTC.